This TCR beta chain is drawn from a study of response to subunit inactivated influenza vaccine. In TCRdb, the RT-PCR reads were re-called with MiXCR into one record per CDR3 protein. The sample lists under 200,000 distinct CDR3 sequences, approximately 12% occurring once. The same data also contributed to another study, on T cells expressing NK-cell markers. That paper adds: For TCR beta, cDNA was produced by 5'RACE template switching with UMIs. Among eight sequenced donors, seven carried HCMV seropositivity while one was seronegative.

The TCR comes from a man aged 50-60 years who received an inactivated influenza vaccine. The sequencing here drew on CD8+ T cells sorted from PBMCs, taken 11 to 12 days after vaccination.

Here the CDR3 DNA reads TGTGCCAGCAGTCGAAGACGGGAGACCTACGAGCAGTACTTC. It translates to CASSRRRETYEQYF. The rearrangement links TRBV7-8 to TRBJ2-7, with D perhaps matching TRBD2 (6 bases). V gave up 6 bases and J gave up 2 bases, with 14 bases separating them. The germline V gene has CDR1 SGHVS and CDR2 FQNEAQ. This CDR3 contains 14 residues.